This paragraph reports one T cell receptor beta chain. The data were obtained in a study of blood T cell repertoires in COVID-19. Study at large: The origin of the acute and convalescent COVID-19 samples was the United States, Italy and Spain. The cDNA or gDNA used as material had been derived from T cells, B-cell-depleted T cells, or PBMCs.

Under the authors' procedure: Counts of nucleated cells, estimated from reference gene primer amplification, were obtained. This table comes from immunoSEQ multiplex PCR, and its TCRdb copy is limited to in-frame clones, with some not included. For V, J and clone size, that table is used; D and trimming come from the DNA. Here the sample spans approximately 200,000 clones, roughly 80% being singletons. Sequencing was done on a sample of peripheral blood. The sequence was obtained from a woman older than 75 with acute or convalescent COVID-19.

The CDR3 sequence: CASRDSYNSPLHF. CDR3 DNA: TGTGCCAGCAGGGATAGCTATAATTCACCCCTCCACTTT. The chain carries TRBV19 and TRBJ1-6; weak D call: TRBD1 (5 bases). The V and J ends lost 9 bases and 3 bases respectively, with 9 bases between them. Germline V gives CDR1 LNHDA, CDR2 SQIVND (reference sequence). The CDR3 is 13 amino acids.